The 30 T cell receptor beta chains presented below share a single source sample, sequenced in a study of T cells in Graves' hyperthyroidism and ophthalmopathy. There were TCR beta CDR3 regions amplified from RNA transcripts. When the TCR CDR3 underwent first-round RT-PCR, the HTBI primer set was used. Each CDR3 protein gets one entry after TCRdb re-called the multiplex PCR reads with MiXCR. The data hold 660,000 or so distinct CDR3 sequences, with about 45% observed a single time. The material sequenced was peripheral blood or thyroid tissue (not recorded which). The receptors were sampled from an adult man with Graves' disease, either hyperthyroidism or ophthalmopathy (not recorded which).

In this sample, this clonotype turned up a few times. The chain joins TRBV6-5 to TRBJ1-2; D ambiguous. The CDR3 is made up of 14 amino acids. V lost 0 bases and J 4 bases, leaving 9 bases between the germline ends. Germline CDR1 MNHEY, CDR2 SVGAGI. Written as DNA, the CDR3 is TGTGCCAGCAGTTACTCTACGGCAGGCTATGGCTACACCTTC. Amino acids: CASSYSTAGYGYTF.

V is TRBV25-1 and J is TRBJ2-3; 15 bases align to TRBD2. Losses at the gene ends were 6 bases for V and 6 bases for J; bases not matched to a gene: 7. The CDR3 is made up of 16 amino acids. The germline gives CDR1 MGHDK, CDR2 SYGVNS. CDR3: CASSQPGTSGGDTQYF. In nucleotides, the CDR3 is TGTGCCAGCAGCCAACCCGGGACTAGCGGGGGGGATACGCAGTATTTT.

In the case of this clonotype: At one boundary the junction diverges from the germline segment, which might be a read error. The chain has TRBV10-3 and TRBJ1-2, with D possibly matching TRBD1 (5 bases). The CDR3 contains 15 residues. Germline V gene sequence: CDR1 ENHRY, CDR2 SYGVKD. The CDR3 sequence: CASSYRGGGNYGYTF. The CDR3, as DNA: TGTGCCAGCAGTTACCGGGGTGGGGGTAACTATGGCTACACCTTC.

Comment on this clonotype: Its ends do not fully match the called genes, so a read error is possible. The chain employs TRBV15 and TRBJ1-5; 11 positions match TRBD1. Germline CDR1 is LNHNV and CDR2 is YYDKDF (reference sequence). The CDR3 runs 16 residues. CDR3 loop: CTTSRAGTGGSQPQHF. CDR3 DNA sequence: TGTACCACCAGCAGAGCCGGGACAGGGGGTAGTCAGCCCCAGCATTTT.

This clonotype was counted at least ten times. V and J are TRBV6-5 and TRBJ2-5; 7 bases agree with TRBD2. CDR3 length equals 13 residues. The ends lost 6 bases at V and 5 bases at J; junction bases unmatched: 6. Germline CDR1 and CDR2: MNHEY and SVGAGI. The CDR3 bases are TGTGCCAGCAGCTGGACTAGTTTGGAGACCCAGTACTTC. Encoded protein: CASSWTSLETQYF.

The gene calls are TRBV7-9 and TRBJ1-6; 8 positions match TRBD1. CDR3 length: 17 amino acids. Trimming cost V 5 bases and J 10 bases; bases outside gene matches: 16. Germline assignment: CDR1 SEHNR and CDR2 FQNEAQ (reference sequence). The CDR3 DNA reads TGTGCCAGCAGCCAAGGAGGACAGGGAATCCCCCCGTCACCCCTCCACTTT. Its translation: CASSQGGQGIPPSPLHF. Based on the CDR3 plus reference TRBV7-9 and TRBJ1-6, the full variable domain is DTGVSQNPRHKITKRGQNVTFRCDPISEHNRLYWYRQTLGQGPEFLTYFQNEAQLEKSRLLSDRFSAERPKGSFSTLEIQRTEQGDSAMYLCASSQGGQGIPPSPLHFGNGTRLTVT.

This chain links TRBV29-1 with TRBJ2-7; 9 nucleotides match TRBD1. Germline loops: CDR1 SQVTM, CDR2 ANQGSEA. The V and J ends lost 6 bases and 3 bases, in that order; junction bases with no gene match: 3. The CDR3 has 12 amino acids. This chain's CDR3 is CSVPDRGYEQYF. CDR3 nucleotides: TGCAGCGTCCCGGACAGGGGCTACGAGCAGTACTTC.

The chain carries TRBV7-6 and TRBJ2-5, with 12 bases identical to TRBD2. The CDR3 is 16 amino acids. Germline CDR1 is SGHVS and CDR2 is FNYEAQ. V shed 5 bases, J shed 2 bases, and the junction held 6 bases outside the gene matches. The CDR3: CASSELAGGLQETQYF. CDR3 DNA sequence: TGTGCCAGCAGCGAACTAGCGGGGGGCTTGCAAGAGACCCAGTACTTC.

This clonotype appeared a few times. The chain is built from TRBV2 and TRBJ2-7, with D unresolved. V lost 1 base, J lost 0 bases, and 7 bases lay in between. The V gene's germline CDR1 is SNHLY and CDR2 FYNNEI. The CDR3 has 14 residues. This chain's CDR3 is CASSEDVDSYEQYF. The CDR3 DNA sequence: TGTGCCAGCAGTGAAGATGTGGACTCCTACGAGCAGTACTTC.

This clonotype appeared many times. The chain is built from TRBV12-3 or TRBV12-4 and TRBJ2-7; D unclear. The CDR3 extends over 14 amino acids. With 6 bases removed from V and 0 bases from J, the gap between germline ends came to 12 bases. The CDR3 loop reads CASSPSVSSYEQYF. The DNA of the CDR3 is TGTGCCAGCAGCCCCTCAGTGAGCTCCTACGAGCAGTACTTC.

This clonotype was seen only once. The chain links TRBV10-3 to TRBJ2-7; D is possibly TRBD1 (5 bases). Germline-derived CDR1 and CDR2 are ENHRY and SYGVKD. This CDR3 is 16 amino acids long. The V end lost 2 bases, the J end lost 3 bases, and 17 bases lay between the germline ends. The CDR3 is CAISEAGQFKDYEQYF. The CDR3, as DNA: TGTGCCATCAGTGAGGCCGGACAATTTAAGGACTACGAGCAGTACTTC.

This clonotype was seen more than once but under ten times. The chain joins TRBV11-2 to TRBJ1-2; 8 nucleotides match TRBD1. The CDR3 contains 15 residues. Trimming took 2 bases from V and 7 from J; bases not matched to a gene: 9. CDR1 is SGHAT and CDR2 is FQNNGV in the germline V gene. CDR3 region: CASSLLPQGAGGYTF. The CDR3, as DNA: TGTGCCAGCAGCTTACTACCGCAGGGGGCGGGTGGCTACACCTTC.

There are a few counts of this clonotype. V and J are TRBV5-1 and TRBJ1-4; TRBD1 is a possible D gene (5 bases). The V end lost 0 bases, the J end lost 11 bases, and 8 bases lay between the germline ends. CDR3 length: 12 residues. Per the germline V gene, CDR1 is SGHRS and CDR2 is YFSETQ. CDR3 residues: CASSLAGGKLFF. The CDR3 DNA follows: TGCGCCAGCAGCTTGGCCGGGGGGAAACTGTTTTTT.

The rearrangement joins TRBV25-1 to TRBJ1-6, with TRBD1 identical over 7 bases. The V segment lost 4 bases and the J segment 7 bases; nucleotides outside the gene matches: 4. The CDR3 contains 14 residues. Per the germline V gene, CDR1 is MGHDK and CDR2 is SYGVNS. Written as DNA, the CDR3 is TGTGCCAGCAGTGCCCAGGGGGTCAATTCACCCCTCCACTTT. Protein sequence: CASSAQGVNSPLHF. Full variable domain (outside the CDR3, taken from reference TRBV25-1 and TRBJ1-6): EADIYQTPRYLVIGTGKKITLECSQTMGHDKMYWYQQDPGMELHLIHYSYGVNSTEKGDLSSESTVSRIRTEHFPLTLESARPSHTSQYLCASSAQGVNSPLHFGNGTRLTVT.

The V and J genes are TRBV2 and TRBJ2-3; D not certain. This CDR3 is 14 amino acids long. Per germline, CDR1 SNHLY and CDR2 FYNNEI. V dropped 2 bases and J dropped 2 bases, with 8 bases sitting between them. For the CDR3, the DNA is TGTGCCAGCAGTGAACTGTCTTTCACAGATACGCAGTATTTT. Encoded protein: CASSELSFTDTQYF.

Turning to this clonotype: The junction and the germline gene differ at one end; a read error may be behind it. This chain connects TRBV10-2 to TRBJ2-7, with 10 nucleotides matching TRBD2. CDR1 is WSHSY and CDR2 is SAAADI in the germline V gene. There are 16 residues in the CDR3. The CDR3: CASSQEGGLAGDEQYF. The CDR3 DNA is TGTGCCAGCAGCCAAGAAGGCGGGCTAGCGGGGGACGAGCAGTACTTC.

The rearrangement uses TRBV7-8 and TRBJ2-6, with D possibly TRBD2 on 5 matching bases. The CDR3 contains 16 residues. V lost 0 bases to trimming and J lost 3 bases, with 9 bases between them. Germline CDR1 and CDR2: SGHVS and FQNEAQ. The CDR3 DNA reads TGTGCCAGCAGCTTAGCGCCAGGAGGTGGGGCCAACGTCCTGACTTTC. Translating gives CASSLAPGGGANVLTF. Full variable domain (rest looked up from reference TRBV7-8 and TRBJ2-6): GAGVSQSPRYKVAKRGQDVALRCDPISGHVSLFWYQQALGQGPEFLTYFQNEAQLDKSGLPSDRFFAERPEGSVSTLKIQRTQQEDSAVYLCASSLAPGGGANVLTFGAGSRLTVL.

This chain connects TRBV24-1 to TRBJ1-1, with a possible D match to TRBD1 (6 bases). CDR3 size: 18 residues. V lost 4 bases and J 1 base, leaving 21 bases between the germline ends. The V gene's germline CDR1 is KGHDR and CDR2 SFDVKD. DNA of the CDR3: TGTGCCACCAGTGACAAAAGGATCAGGACAGATACGAACACTGAAGCTTTCTTT. Translated: CATSDKRIRTDTNTEAFF.

The chain uses TRBV7-9 and TRBJ1-2, with D uncertain. V was trimmed by 0 bases and J by 4 bases, leaving 9 bases between them. Germline CDR1 reads SEHNR; CDR2 reads FQNEAQ (reference sequence). This CDR3 region has 14 residues. The chain's CDR3 is CASSLAGLGYGYTF. The DNA for the CDR3 is TGTGCCAGCAGCTTAGCGGGCCTCGGCTATGGCTACACCTTC.

This clonotype was observed at least ten times. The CDR3 region is CASRFWERDTEAFF. As DNA, the CDR3 is TGCGCCAGCAGATTTTGGGAGAGGGACACTGAAGCTTTCTTT. The rearrangement joins TRBV10-2 to TRBJ1-1; D gene unclear. Trimming removed 6 bases from V and 3 bases from J, with 14 bases in between. Germline CDR1 reads WSHSY; CDR2 reads SAAADI. CDR3 length equals 14 residues.

In this sample, this clonotype turned up once. The genes are TRBV29-1 and TRBJ2-7, with a tentative D call TRBD2 (5 bases). Per the germline V gene, CDR1 is SQVTM and CDR2 is ANQGSEA. The length of the CDR3 is 13 residues. The V end lost 5 bases, the J end lost 3 bases, and 14 bases lay between the germline ends. CDR3 DNA: TGCAGCGTTCTGGGGAGTTCCCACTACGAGCAGTACTTC. Encoded protein: CSVLGSSHYEQYF.

The chain carries TRBV25-1 and TRBJ1-6; possibly TRBD1 for D (5 bases). CDR1 is MGHDK and CDR2 is SYGVNS in the germline V gene. This CDR3 is built from 16 residues. The V end lost 9 bases, the J end lost 2 bases, and 17 bases lay between the germline ends. The CDR3 DNA follows: TGTGCCAGTAGTATCACCGGGACCGCCTATAATTCACCCCTCCACTTT. Translation gives CASSITGTAYNSPLHF.

V is TRBV24-1 and J is TRBJ1-2, with a tentative D call TRBD1 (6 bases). Germline loops: CDR1 KGHDR, CDR2 SFDVKD. This CDR3 contains 13 residues. The ends were cut back, 9 bases at V and 4 bases at J, with 14 bases in the middle. The CDR3 DNA sequence: TGTGCCACCGAGACCGGGACAAGCTATGGCTACACCTTC. It is translated as CATETGTSYGYTF.

Note on this clonotype: A read error is possible here, since a much larger clone lies one base away. Here the CDR3 reads CASSVEPGNEKLFF. CDR3 nucleotides: TGTGCCAGCAGCGTAGAGCCAGGCAATGAAAAACTGTTTTTT. The chain links TRBV9 to TRBJ1-4, with D unresolved. V was pared by 0 bases and J by 5 bases, with 8 bases between. There are 14 residues in the CDR3. In germline, CDR1 is SGDLS, CDR2 YYNGEE.

In this sample, this clonotype turned up many times. The chain employs TRBV19 and TRBJ2-7; 8 nucleotides line up with TRBD1. The V and J ends lost 9 bases and 6 bases, in that order; junction bases with no gene match: 10. The CDR3 is 13 amino acids. Germline CDR1 and CDR2: LNHDA and SQIVND (reference sequence). The CDR3 region is CASRGQGRREQYF. CDR3 nucleotides: TGTGCCAGCAGAGGACAGGGCCGGCGCGAGCAGTACTTC.

V gene TRBV7-9 combines with J gene TRBJ2-7; unclear D gene. The germline gives CDR1 SEHNR, CDR2 FQNEAQ (reference sequence). Between the trimmed V and J ends, which lost 7 bases and 6 bases, there was a span of 16 bases. This CDR3 spans 13 amino acids. The CDR3 DNA is TGTGCCAGCACAACCCACAATCGAGGCGAGCAGTACTTC. Its protein product is CASTTHNRGEQYF.

The J gene is TRBJ2-7, the V gene TRBV27, with D possibly TRBD1 on 5 matching bases. This CDR3 is built from 15 residues. Trimming pared 5 bases from V and 3 bases from J, leaving 17 bases between. Germline V gene sequence: CDR1 MNHEY, CDR2 SMNVEV (reference sequence). The CDR3 nucleotides read TGTGCCAGCAGTCCCACACAGGCTACCGGCTACGAGCAGTACTTC. Amino acid sequence: CASSPTQATGYEQYF.

V is TRBV2 and J is TRBJ2-7, with 9 nucleotides matching TRBD1. Germline V gene lookup returns CDR1 SNHLY and CDR2 FYNNEI. V lost 4 bases to trimming and J lost 7 bases; unmatched junction nucleotides: 5. This CDR3 region has 13 residues. The CDR3 DNA reads as TGTGCCAGCAGTGCAGACAGGGGGGGGGAGCAGTACTTC. It is translated as CASSADRGGEQYF.

The chain employs TRBV25-1 and TRBJ2-3; TRBD2 matches 7 bases. This CDR3 contains 13 residues. The V and J ends lost 5 bases and 6 bases, in that order; junction bases with no gene match: 5. CDR1 is MGHDK, CDR2 SYGVNS, per germline. The CDR3 bases are TGTGCCAGCAGTTATGGGGGGGGGGATACGCAGTATTTT. Protein sequence: CASSYGGGDTQYF.

This clonotype was found many times. This chain connects TRBV7-9 to TRBJ1-2, with 10 bases lining up with TRBD1. This CDR3 comprises 14 residues. Germline values: CDR1 SEHNR, CDR2 FQNEAQ (reference sequence). V was clipped by 3 bases and J by 8 bases; unmatched bases: 6. The CDR3 DNA reads TGTGCCAGCAGCTTGGGACAGGGGATGGGAGGCTACACCTTC. As protein: CASSLGQGMGGYTF.